A selection of T cell receptor beta chains follows, all from one sample in a study of blood T cell repertoires in COVID-19. Repertoires were generated with immunoSEQ multiplex PCR, while TCRdb's copy carries only in-frame clones and drops some. The sample holds roughly 220,000 clones, around 84% seen once. What was sequenced was peripheral blood. These TCRs come from a woman aged 60 to 75 who had recovered from COVID-19. The CDR3 runs from the conserved cysteine through the conserved F or W. The order of the fields is V gene, J gene, D gene, clone size, CDR3 protein, CDR3 DNA. A D gene is named only where the DNA matches it firmly. Clone sizes are given selectively: once, few, many, or a class where the clone is expanded.

v_gene: TRBV7-8; j_gene: TRBJ2-2; d_gene: NA; abundance: few; CDR3aa: CASRDRRLSTGELFF; CDR3nt: TGTGCCAGCAGAGACAGACGGCTATCCACCGGGGAGCTGTTTTTT
v_gene: TRBV5-1; j_gene: TRBJ2-2; d_gene: NA; abundance: NA; CDR3aa: CASSPLATGNTGELFF; CDR3nt: TGCGCCAGCAGCCCGCTGGCGACAGGGAACACCGGGGAGCTGTTTTTT
v_gene: TRBV6-5; j_gene: TRBJ1-1; d_gene: TRBD1; abundance: NA; CDR3aa: CASSGTALNTEAFF; CDR3nt: TGTGCCAGCAGCGGGACAGCCTTGAACACTGAAGCTTTCTTT
v_gene: TRBV7-9; j_gene: TRBJ2-1; d_gene: NA; abundance: NA; CDR3aa: CASSLVPESSYNEQFF; CDR3nt: TGTGCCAGCAGCTTAGTGCCGGAGAGCTCCTACAATGAGCAGTTCTTC
v_gene: TRBV9; j_gene: TRBJ1-1; d_gene: NA; abundance: NA; CDR3aa: CASSANVRNTEAFF; CDR3nt: TGTGCCAGCAGCGCCAACGTGAGGAACACTGAAGCTTTCTTT
v_gene: TRBV9; j_gene: TRBJ1-4; d_gene: TRBD1; abundance: NA; CDR3aa: CASSERRGPGEKLFF; CDR3nt: TGTGCCAGCAGCGAGAGGAGGGGGCCAGGTGAAAAACTGTTTTTT
v_gene: TRBV5-1; j_gene: TRBJ2-3; d_gene: NA; abundance: NA; CDR3aa: CASSLAAGAGTDTQYF; CDR3nt: TGCGCCAGCAGCTTGGCCGCAGGGGCTGGCACAGATACGCAGTATTTT
v_gene: TRBV19; j_gene: TRBJ1-1; d_gene: NA; abundance: once; CDR3aa: CASSKTGNTEAFF; CDR3nt: TGTGCCAGTAGCAAAACAGGGAACACTGAAGCTTTCTTT
v_gene: TRBV6-6; j_gene: TRBJ1-4; d_gene: NA; abundance: NA; CDR3aa: CASSYSAGVGEKLFF; CDR3nt: TGTGCCAGCAGTTACTCGGCAGGGGTAGGAGAAAAACTGTTTTTT
v_gene: TRBV2; j_gene: TRBJ2-5; d_gene: TRBD2; abundance: NA; CDR3aa: CASRIFLLSGGEETQYF; CDR3nt: TGTGCCAGCAGAATATTCCTCCTTAGCGGGGGGGAAGAGACCCAGTACTTC
v_gene: TRBV4-1; j_gene: TRBJ2-5; d_gene: NA; abundance: NA; CDR3aa: CASSQRRAWAEYQETQYF; CDR3nt: TGCGCCAGCAGCCAAAGGAGGGCTTGGGCAGAGTACCAAGAGACCCAGTACTTC
v_gene: TRBV30; j_gene: TRBJ1-5; d_gene: NA; abundance: once; CDR3aa: CAWSVSARNQPQHF; CDR3nt: TGTGCCTGGAGTGTTTCCGCGAGAAATCAGCCCCAGCATTTT
v_gene: TRBV9; j_gene: TRBJ2-7; d_gene: TRBD1; abundance: NA; CDR3aa: CASSVDGQGIYEQYF; CDR3nt: TGTGCCAGCAGCGTAGACGGACAGGGTATCTACGAGCAGTACTTC
v_gene: TRBV10-3; j_gene: TRBJ2-3; d_gene: TRBD2; abundance: NA; CDR3aa: CAIGPGTSEDTQYF; CDR3nt: TGTGCCATAGGGCCGGGTACTAGCGAAGATACGCAGTATTTT
v_gene: TRBV19; j_gene: TRBJ1-2; d_gene: NA; abundance: NA; CDR3aa: CASSAGDGGYTF; CDR3nt: TGTGCCAGTAGTGCGGGGGACGGTGGCTACACCTTC
v_gene: TRBV6-5; j_gene: TRBJ1-1; d_gene: NA; abundance: NA; CDR3aa: CASSPQDMNTEAFF; CDR3nt: TGTGCCAGCAGTCCCCAGGATATGAACACTGAAGCTTTCTTT
v_gene: TRBV15; j_gene: TRBJ2-1; d_gene: TRBD2; abundance: NA; CDR3aa: CATSRGASGGHNEQFF; CDR3nt: TGTGCCACCAGCAGAGGGGCTAGCGGGGGGCACAATGAGCAGTTCTTC
v_gene: TRBV13; j_gene: TRBJ1-2; d_gene: NA; abundance: NA; CDR3aa: CASSFRDYGYTF; CDR3nt: TGTGCCAGCAGCTTCCGGGACTATGGCTACACCTTC
v_gene: TRBV5-8; j_gene: TRBJ2-1; d_gene: NA; abundance: NA; CDR3aa: CASSTDYSYNEQFF; CDR3nt: TGTGCCAGCAGCACTGACTACTCCTACAATGAGCAGTTCTTC
v_gene: TRBV10-3; j_gene: TRBJ2-3; d_gene: TRBD1; abundance: few; CDR3aa: CAISPPGQGTDTQYF; CDR3nt: TGTGCCATCAGCCCTCCGGGACAGGGCACAGATACGCAGTATTTT
v_gene: TRBV3-1/TRBV3-2; j_gene: TRBJ2-6; d_gene: NA; abundance: NA; CDR3aa: CASSQPRGWPMAGANVLTF; CDR3nt: TGTGCCAGCAGCCAACCAAGGGGTTGGCCAATGGCCGGGGCCAACGTCCTGACTTTC
v_gene: TRBV4-3; j_gene: TRBJ1-2; d_gene: TRBD1; abundance: NA; CDR3aa: CASSHTQGAGGYTF; CDR3nt: TGCGCCAGCAGCCACACACAGGGGGCGGGTGGCTACACCTTC
v_gene: TRBV7-2; j_gene: TRBJ2-7; d_gene: NA; abundance: NA; CDR3aa: CASSSRPGPEQYF; CDR3nt: TGTGCCAGCAGCTCCCGCCCTGGCCCCGAGCAGTACTTC
v_gene: TRBV7-2; j_gene: TRBJ1-5; d_gene: NA; abundance: NA; CDR3aa: CASSPRTGDQPQHF; CDR3nt: TGTGCCAGCAGCCCCCGGACGGGGGATCAGCCCCAGCATTTT
v_gene: TRBV7-3; j_gene: TRBJ2-2; d_gene: TRBD1; abundance: NA; CDR3aa: CASSLTRDRGPSTGELFF; CDR3nt: TGTGCCAGCAGCCTAACGCGTGACAGGGGCCCATCCACCGGGGAGCTGTTTTTT
v_gene: TRBV19; j_gene: TRBJ1-3; d_gene: NA; abundance: once; CDR3aa: CASSRQFPSGNTIYF; CDR3nt: TGTGCCAGTAGTAGACAGTTTCCCTCTGGAAACACCATATATTTT
v_gene: TRBV7-2; j_gene: TRBJ2-1; d_gene: TRBD2; abundance: NA; CDR3aa: CASSFSGTSGGRNEQFF; CDR3nt: TGTGCCAGCAGCTTCTCCGGGACTAGCGGGGGGAGGAATGAGCAGTTCTTC
v_gene: TRBV2; j_gene: TRBJ2-7; d_gene: TRBD1; abundance: NA; CDR3aa: CASRPDRARKDYEQYF; CDR3nt: TGTGCCAGCAGGCCCGACAGGGCGCGAAAAGACTACGAGCAGTACTTC
v_gene: TRBV20-1; j_gene: TRBJ1-5; d_gene: NA; abundance: once; CDR3aa: CSASNYPSGQPQHF; CDR3nt: TGCAGTGCTAGTAACTACCCTTCGGGTCAGCCCCAGCATTTT
v_gene: TRBV9; j_gene: TRBJ2-5; d_gene: NA; abundance: NA; CDR3aa: CASSTTGLGETQYF; CDR3nt: TGTGCCAGCAGCACAACAGGGTTGGGGGAGACCCAGTACTTC
v_gene: TRBV30; j_gene: TRBJ1-2; d_gene: NA; abundance: once; CDR3aa: CAWTGGNYGYTF; CDR3nt: TGTGCCTGGACGGGGGGTAACTATGGCTACACCTTC
v_gene: TRBV2; j_gene: TRBJ2-1; d_gene: TRBD1; abundance: once; CDR3aa: CASSDRGFYNEQFF; CDR3nt: TGTGCCAGCAGCGACAGGGGATTCTACAATGAGCAGTTCTTC